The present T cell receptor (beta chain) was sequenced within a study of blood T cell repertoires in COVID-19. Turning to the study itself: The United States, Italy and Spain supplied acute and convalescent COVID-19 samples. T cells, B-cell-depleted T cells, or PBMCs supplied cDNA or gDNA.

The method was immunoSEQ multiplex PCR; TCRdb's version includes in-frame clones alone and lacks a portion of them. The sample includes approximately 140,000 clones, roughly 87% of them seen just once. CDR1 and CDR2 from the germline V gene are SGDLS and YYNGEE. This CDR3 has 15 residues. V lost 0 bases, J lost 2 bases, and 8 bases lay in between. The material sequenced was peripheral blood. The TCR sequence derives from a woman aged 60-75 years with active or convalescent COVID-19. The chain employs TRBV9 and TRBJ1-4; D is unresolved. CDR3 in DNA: TGTGCCAGCAGCGTAGGAGGCGGGACTAATGAAAAACTGTTTTTT. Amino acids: CASSVGGGTNEKLFF. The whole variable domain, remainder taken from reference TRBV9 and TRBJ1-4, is DSGVTQTPKHLITATGQRVTLRCSPRSGDLSVYWYQQSLDQGLQFLIQYYNGEERAKGNILERFSAQQFPDLHSELNLSSLELGDSALYFCASSVGGGTNEKLFFGSGTQLSVL.